The T cell receptor (beta chain) described here comes from a study of shared clonotypes between healthy human individuals. Notes on the study in general: Generation probabilities were higher for clonotypes shared across all four sorted-subset donors than for unshared ones. Sequencing of the sorted subsets was shown by rarefaction to be incomplete despite large depth.

Comment on this clone: What it recognizes is unknown.

Each cell subset's genomic DNA was divided evenly among several immunoSEQ plates. Data came from immunoSEQ multiplex PCR; TCRdb stores just in-frame clones and leaves some out. Of around 1,100,000 clones detected, around three quarters appear once; the ten largest clones hold about 0.94%. V dropped 5 bases and J dropped 0 bases, with 13 bases sitting between them. Looked up from germline, CDR1 is MNHEY and CDR2 is SVGAGI. CDR3 length: 15 amino acids. Every donor was a Caucasian adult from Nashville, Tennessee. The clonotype was recovered from a man aged 18 to 30 in good health. Some clones in this sample may be carry-over from other donors' samples. The V call is TRBV6-5, the J call TRBJ1-1; D is possibly TRBD1 (6 bases). Sequenced material: memory CD4+ T cells from PBMCs. Subset indicated: CD45RA-negative fraction. The CDR3, as DNA: TGTGCCAGCAGTCAGGGGACTGAAATGAACACTGAAGCTTTCTTT. It encodes CASSQGTEMNTEAFF.